This T cell receptor beta chain derives from a study of identical twins. Regarding the study as a whole: Twin-shared out-of-frame alpha sequences showed excess low generation probability.

The CDR3 runs to 12 residues. The V gene's germline CDR1 is LGHDT and CDR2 YNNKEL (reference sequence). Between the trimmed V and J ends, which lost 4 bases and 6 bases, there was a span of 6 bases. This clonotype was seen only a few times. What it binds is not known. MiXCR, run by TCRdb on the 5' RACE reads, gives a single entry per CDR3 protein. In the table there are 500,000 to 550,000 distinct CDR3 sequences, roughly a fifth of which are singletons. The same data also contributed to another study, on T cells expressing NK-cell markers. In that study: Seropositivity for HCMV was found in seven of the eight sequenced donors, with one seronegative.

V usage is TRBV3-1 and J usage is TRBJ2-2; D uncertain. The source is a woman aged 18-29 years in good health. The source material was CD4+ T cells sorted from blood. The DNA for the CDR3 is TGTGCCAGCAGCCTTCACGCCGGGGAGCTGTTTTTT. Residues: CASSLHAGELFF. Full variable domain (remainder filled in from reference TRBV3-1 and TRBJ2-2): DTAVSQTPKYLVTQMGNDKSIKCEQNLGHDTMYWYKQDSKKFLKIMFSYNNKELIINETVPNRFSPKSPDKAHLNLHINSLELGDSAVYFCASSLHAGELFFGEGSRLTVL.